The entry that follows covers one T cell receptor beta chain sequence. The target antigen is unknown. V shed 1 base and J 7 bases; nucleotides not matched to a gene: 5. The CDR3 has 13 residues. Per the germline V gene, CDR1 is SGHRS and CDR2 is YFSETQ. TCR beta VDJ and CDR3 were profiled, and genomic DNA was the template. Each CDR3 protein is one row after TCRdb ran MiXCR on the reads. Found here are about 160,000 distinct CDR3 sequences, about two thirds of them singletons; the top ten hold around 45%. The authors sequenced patients whose flow cytometry had shown CD8+CD57+ cell expansion. Severe acquired aplastic anemia was present in all patients. This record belongs to a study of CD8+CD57+ T cells in acquired aplastic anemia. At the level of the study: Isolated CD4+ and CD8+ cells, once sorted, yielded DNA averaging around 3 ug. Study-wide results and limits: Fewer than 35 CD8+ CDR3 sequences occurred in both the patients and the controls. For CD8+ Simpson's diversity, patients and controls showed no significant difference.

The genes are TRBV5-1 and TRBJ2-7; TRBD2 matches 7 bases. This sequence originates from a human donor with aplastic anemia. Sequenced material: sorted CD4+, CD8+, or CD8+CD57+ T cells (not recorded which) from PBMCs. In DNA form, the CDR3 reads TGCGCCAGCAGCTTGAGGGGACTACAGGAGCAGTACTTC. It specifies CASSLRGLQEQYF.